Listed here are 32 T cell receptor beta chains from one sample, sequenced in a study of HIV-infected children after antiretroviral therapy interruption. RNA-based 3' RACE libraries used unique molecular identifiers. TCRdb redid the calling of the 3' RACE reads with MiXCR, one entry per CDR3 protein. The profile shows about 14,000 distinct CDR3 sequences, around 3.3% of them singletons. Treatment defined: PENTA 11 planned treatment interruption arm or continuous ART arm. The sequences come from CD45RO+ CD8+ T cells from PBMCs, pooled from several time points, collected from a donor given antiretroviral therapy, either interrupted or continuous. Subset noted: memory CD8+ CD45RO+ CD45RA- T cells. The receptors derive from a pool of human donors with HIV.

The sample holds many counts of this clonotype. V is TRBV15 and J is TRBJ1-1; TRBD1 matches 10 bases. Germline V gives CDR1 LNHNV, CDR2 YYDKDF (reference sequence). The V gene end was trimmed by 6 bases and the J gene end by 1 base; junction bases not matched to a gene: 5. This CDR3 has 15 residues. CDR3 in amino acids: CATSRTGGSNTEAFF. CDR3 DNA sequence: TGTGCCACCAGTCGGACAGGGGGATCGAACACTGAAGCTTTCTTT.

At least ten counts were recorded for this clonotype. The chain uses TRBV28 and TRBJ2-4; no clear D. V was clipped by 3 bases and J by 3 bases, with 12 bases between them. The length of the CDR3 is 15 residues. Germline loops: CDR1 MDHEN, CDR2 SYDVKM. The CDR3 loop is CASSFDPGFKNIQYF. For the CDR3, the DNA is TGTGCCAGCAGTTTTGACCCCGGTTTCAAAAACATTCAGTACTTC.

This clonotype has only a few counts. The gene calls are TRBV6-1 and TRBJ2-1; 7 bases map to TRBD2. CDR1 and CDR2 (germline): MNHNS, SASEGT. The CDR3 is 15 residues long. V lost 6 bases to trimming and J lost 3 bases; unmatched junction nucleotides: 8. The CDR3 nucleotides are TGTGCCAGCAGCCATGCTAGCGGTGACTACAATGAGCAGTTCTTC. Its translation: CASSHASGDYNEQFF.

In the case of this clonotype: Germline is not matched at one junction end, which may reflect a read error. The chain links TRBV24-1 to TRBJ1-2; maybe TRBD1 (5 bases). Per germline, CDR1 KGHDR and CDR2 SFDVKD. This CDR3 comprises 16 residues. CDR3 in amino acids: CASSDRTLQALMGYTF. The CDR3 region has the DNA TGTGCCAGCAGTGACCGGACCTTACAGGCCTTAATGGGCTACACCTTC.

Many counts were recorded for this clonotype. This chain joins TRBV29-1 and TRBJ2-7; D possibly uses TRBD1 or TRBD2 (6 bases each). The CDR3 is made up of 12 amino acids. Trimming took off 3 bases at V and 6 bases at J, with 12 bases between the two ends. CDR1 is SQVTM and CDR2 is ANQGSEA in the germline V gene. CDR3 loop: CSVESGEVEQYF. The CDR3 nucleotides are TGCAGCGTTGAGTCAGGGGAGGTCGAGCAGTACTTC.

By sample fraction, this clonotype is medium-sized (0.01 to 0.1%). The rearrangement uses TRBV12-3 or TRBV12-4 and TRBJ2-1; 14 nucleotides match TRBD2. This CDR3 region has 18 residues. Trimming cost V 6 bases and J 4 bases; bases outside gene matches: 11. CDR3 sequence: CASSTMRTSGGQYNEQFF. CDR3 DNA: TGTGCCAGCAGCACCATGAGGACTAGCGGGGGGCAATACAATGAGCAGTTCTTC.

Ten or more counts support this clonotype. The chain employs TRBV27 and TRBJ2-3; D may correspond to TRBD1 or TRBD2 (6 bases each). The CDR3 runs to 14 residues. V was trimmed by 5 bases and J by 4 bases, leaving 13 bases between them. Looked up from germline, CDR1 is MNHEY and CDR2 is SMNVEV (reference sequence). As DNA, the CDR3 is TGTGCCAGCAGTCCTGGAGGGGGAGCAGATACGCAGTATTTT. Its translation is CASSPGGGADTQYF.

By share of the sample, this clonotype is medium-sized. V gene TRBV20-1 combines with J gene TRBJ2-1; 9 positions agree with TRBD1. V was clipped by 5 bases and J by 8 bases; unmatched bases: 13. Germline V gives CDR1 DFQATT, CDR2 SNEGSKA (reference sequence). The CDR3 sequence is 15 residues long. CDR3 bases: TGCAGTGCTGAAACAGACAGGGGGGGGCTCCATGAGCAGTTCTTC. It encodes CSAETDRGGLHEQFF.

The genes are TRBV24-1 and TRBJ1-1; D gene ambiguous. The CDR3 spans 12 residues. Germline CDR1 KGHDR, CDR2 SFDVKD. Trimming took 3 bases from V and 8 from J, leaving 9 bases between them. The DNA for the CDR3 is TGTGCCACCAGTGATCTTCCAGGAGAAGCTTTCTTT. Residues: CATSDLPGEAFF.

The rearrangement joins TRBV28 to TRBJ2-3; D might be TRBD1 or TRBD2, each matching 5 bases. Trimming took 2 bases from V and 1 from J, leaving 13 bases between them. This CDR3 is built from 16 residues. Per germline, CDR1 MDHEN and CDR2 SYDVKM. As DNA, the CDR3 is TGTGCCAGCAGTTTAGGGTGGGGGAGAGGCACAGATACGCAGTATTTT. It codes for CASSLGWGRGTDTQYF.

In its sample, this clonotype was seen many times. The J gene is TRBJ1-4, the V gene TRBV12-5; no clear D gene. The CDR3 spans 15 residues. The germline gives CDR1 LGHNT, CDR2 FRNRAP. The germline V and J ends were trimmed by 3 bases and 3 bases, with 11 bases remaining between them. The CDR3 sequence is CASGFVKEANEKLFF. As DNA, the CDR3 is TGTGCTAGTGGTTTCGTCAAAGAGGCTAATGAAAAACTGTTTTTT.

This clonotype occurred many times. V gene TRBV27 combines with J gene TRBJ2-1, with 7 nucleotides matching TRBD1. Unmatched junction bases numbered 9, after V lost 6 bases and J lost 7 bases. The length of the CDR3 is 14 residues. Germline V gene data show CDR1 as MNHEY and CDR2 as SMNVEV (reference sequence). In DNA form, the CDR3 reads TGTGCCAGCAGCCCCGGGACAGCTGGAAATGAGCAGTTCTTC. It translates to CASSPGTAGNEQFF.

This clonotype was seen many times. In DNA form, the CDR3 reads TGTGCCAGCAGAGATACAGGGGTATATGGCTACACCTTC. It codes for CASRDTGVYGYTF. The chain uses TRBV7-9 and TRBJ1-2; 7 nucleotides match TRBD1. Germline values: CDR1 SEHNR, CDR2 FQNEAQ (reference sequence). The V gene end was trimmed by 6 bases and the J gene end by 5 bases; junction bases not matched to a gene: 6. The CDR3 runs to 13 residues. Together with reference TRBV7-9 and TRBJ1-2, the CDR3 gives the full variable domain: DTGVSQNPRHKITKRGQNVTFRCDPISEHNRLYWYRQTLGQGPEFLTYFQNEAQLEKSRLLSDRFSAERPKGSFSTLEIQRTEQGDSAMYLCASRDTGVYGYTFGSGTRLTVV.

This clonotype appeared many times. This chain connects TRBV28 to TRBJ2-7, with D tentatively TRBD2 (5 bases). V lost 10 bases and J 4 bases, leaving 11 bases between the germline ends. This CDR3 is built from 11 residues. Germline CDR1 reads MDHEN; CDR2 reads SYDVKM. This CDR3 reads CATGRGYEQYF. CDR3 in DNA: TGTGCCACTGGACGGGGTTACGAGCAGTACTTC.

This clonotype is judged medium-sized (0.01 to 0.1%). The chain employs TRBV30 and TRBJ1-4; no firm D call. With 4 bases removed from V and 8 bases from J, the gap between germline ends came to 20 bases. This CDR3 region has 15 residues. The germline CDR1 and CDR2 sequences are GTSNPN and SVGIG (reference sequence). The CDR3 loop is CAWKPPWNGPEKLFF. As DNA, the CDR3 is TGTGCCTGGAAACCCCCTTGGAACGGACCAGAAAAACTGTTTTTT.

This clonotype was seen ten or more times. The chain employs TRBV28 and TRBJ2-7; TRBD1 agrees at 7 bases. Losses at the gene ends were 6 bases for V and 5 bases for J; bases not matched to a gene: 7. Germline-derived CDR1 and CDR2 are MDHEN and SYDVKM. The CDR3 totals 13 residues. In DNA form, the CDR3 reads TGTGCCAGCAGGACTTACAGGGGCCACGAGCAGTACTTC. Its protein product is CASRTYRGHEQYF.

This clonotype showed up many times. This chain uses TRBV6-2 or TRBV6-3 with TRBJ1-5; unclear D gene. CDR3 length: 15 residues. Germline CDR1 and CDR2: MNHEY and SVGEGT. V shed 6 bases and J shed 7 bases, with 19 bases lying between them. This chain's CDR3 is CASSPRWEGGQPQHF. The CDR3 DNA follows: TGTGCCAGCAGCCCCCGGTGGGAAGGAGGACAGCCCCAGCATTTT.

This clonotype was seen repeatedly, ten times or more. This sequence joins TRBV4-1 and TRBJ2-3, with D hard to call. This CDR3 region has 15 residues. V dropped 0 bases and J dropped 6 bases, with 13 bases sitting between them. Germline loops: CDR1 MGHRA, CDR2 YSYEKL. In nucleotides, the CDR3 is TGCGCCAGCAGCCAAGATCTTGGCTTGAGTGATACGCAGTATTTT. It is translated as CASSQDLGLSDTQYF.

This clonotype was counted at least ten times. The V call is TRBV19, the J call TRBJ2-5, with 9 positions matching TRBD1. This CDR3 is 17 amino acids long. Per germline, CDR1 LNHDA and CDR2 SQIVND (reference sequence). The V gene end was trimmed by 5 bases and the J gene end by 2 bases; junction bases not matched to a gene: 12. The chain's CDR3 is CASSSRDREDRQETQYF. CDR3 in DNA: TGTGCCAGTAGTTCGAGGGACAGGGAGGATCGGCAAGAGACCCAGTACTTC. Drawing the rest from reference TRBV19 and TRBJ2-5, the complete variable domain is DGGITQSPKYLFRKEGQNVTLSCEQNLNHDAMYWYRQDPGQGLRLIYYSQIVNDFQKGDIAEGYSVSREKKESFPLTVTSAQKNPTAFYLCASSSRDREDRQETQYFGPGTRLLVL.

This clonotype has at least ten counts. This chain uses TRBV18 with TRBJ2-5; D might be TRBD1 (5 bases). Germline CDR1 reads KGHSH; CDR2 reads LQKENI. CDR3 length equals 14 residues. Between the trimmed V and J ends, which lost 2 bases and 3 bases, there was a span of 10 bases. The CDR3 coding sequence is TGTGCCAGCTCACCAGGGGCAGGGAAAGAGACCCAGTACTTC. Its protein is CASSPGAGKETQYF. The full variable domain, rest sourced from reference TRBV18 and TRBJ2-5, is NAGVMQNPRHLVRRRGQEARLRCSPMKGHSHVYWYRQLPEEGLKFMVYLQKENIIDESGMPKERFSAEFPKEGPSILRIQQVVRGDSAAYFCASSPGAGKETQYFGPGTRLLVL.

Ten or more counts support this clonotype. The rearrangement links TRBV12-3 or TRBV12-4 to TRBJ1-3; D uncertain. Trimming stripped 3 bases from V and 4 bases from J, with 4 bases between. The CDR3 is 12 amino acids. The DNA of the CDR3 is TGTGCCAGCAGTTTCCAAGGAAACACCATATATTTT. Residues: CASSFQGNTIYF.

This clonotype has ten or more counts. The CDR3 sequence is CASSLGGPTYEQYF. Here the CDR3 DNA reads TGTGCCAGCAGCCTGGGGGGTCCAACCTACGAGCAGTACTTC. The J gene is TRBJ2-7, the V gene TRBV6-5; tentative D call: TRBD2 (6 bases). Trimming took off 6 bases at V and 2 bases at J, with 14 bases between the two ends. CDR1 and CDR2 from the germline V gene are MNHEY and SVGAGI. This CDR3 contains 14 residues.

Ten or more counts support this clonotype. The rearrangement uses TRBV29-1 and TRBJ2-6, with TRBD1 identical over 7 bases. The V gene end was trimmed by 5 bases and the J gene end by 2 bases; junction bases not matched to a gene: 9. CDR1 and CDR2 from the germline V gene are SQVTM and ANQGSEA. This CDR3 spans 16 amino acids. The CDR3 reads CSVQGGGLTGANVLTF. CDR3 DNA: TGCAGCGTTCAAGGGGGCGGACTTACTGGGGCCAACGTCCTGACTTTC.

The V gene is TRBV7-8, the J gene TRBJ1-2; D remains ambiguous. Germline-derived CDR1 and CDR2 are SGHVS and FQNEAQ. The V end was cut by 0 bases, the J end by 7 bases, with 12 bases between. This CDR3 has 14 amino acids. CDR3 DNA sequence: TGTGCCAGCAGCTTAGCGGGCGGCGTGCGTGGCTACACCTTC. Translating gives CASSLAGGVRGYTF.

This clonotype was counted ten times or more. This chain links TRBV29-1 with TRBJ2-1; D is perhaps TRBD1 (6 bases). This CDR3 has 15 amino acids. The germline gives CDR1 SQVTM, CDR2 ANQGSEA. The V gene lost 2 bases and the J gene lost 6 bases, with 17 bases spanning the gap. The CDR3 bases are TGCAGCGTTGAAAGGGGGATACACCGCAGCAATGAGCAGTTCTTC. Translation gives CSVERGIHRSNEQFF.

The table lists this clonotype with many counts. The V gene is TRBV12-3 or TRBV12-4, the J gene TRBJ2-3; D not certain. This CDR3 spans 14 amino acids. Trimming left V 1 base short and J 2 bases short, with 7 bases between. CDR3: CASSLVGPTDTQYF. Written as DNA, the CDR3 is TGTGCCAGCAGTTTAGTAGGCCCCACAGATACGCAGTATTTT.

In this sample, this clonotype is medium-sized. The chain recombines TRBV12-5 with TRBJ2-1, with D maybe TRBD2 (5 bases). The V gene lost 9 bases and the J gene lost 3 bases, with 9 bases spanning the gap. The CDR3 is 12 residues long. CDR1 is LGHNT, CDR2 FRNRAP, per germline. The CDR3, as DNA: TGTGCTAGCGGGAACGGCTACAATGAGCAGTTCTTC. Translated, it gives CASGNGYNEQFF.

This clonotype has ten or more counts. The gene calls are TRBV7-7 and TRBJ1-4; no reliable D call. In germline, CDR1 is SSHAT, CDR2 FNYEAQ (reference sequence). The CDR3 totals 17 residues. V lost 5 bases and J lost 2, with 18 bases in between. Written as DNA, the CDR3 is TGTGCCAGCAGCGGAGAGTCGAGGTCCCGCACTAATGAAAAACTGTTTTTT. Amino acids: CASSGESRSRTNEKLFF.

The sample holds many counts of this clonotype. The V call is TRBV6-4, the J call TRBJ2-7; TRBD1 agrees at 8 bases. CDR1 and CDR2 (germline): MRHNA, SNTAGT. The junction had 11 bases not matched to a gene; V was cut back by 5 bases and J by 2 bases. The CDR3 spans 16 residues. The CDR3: CASSPTPDRAPYEQYF. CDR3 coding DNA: TGTGCCAGCAGTCCGACACCGGACAGGGCCCCCTACGAGCAGTACTTC.

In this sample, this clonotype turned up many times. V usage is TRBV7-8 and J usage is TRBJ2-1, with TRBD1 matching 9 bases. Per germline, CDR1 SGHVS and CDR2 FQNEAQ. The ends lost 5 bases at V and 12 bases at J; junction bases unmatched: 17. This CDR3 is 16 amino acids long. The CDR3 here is CASSPNRQQGANRQFF. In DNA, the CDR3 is TGTGCCAGCAGCCCTAACCGTCAACAGGGGGCCAACCGGCAGTTCTTC.

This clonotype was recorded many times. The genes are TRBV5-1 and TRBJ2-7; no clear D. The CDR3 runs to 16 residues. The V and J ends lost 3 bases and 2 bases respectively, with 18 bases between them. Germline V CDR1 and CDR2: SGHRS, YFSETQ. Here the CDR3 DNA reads TGCGCCAGCAGCTCCCTGGGTATTTCTTATACCTACGAGCAGTACTTC. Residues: CASSSLGISYTYEQYF.

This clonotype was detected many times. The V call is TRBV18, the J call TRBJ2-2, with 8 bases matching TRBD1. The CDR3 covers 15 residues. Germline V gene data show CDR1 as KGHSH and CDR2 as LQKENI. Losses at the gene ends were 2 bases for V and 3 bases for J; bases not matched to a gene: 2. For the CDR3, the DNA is TGTGCCAGCTCACCAGGGACAGGCGACACCGGGGAGCTGTTTTTT. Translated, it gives CASSPGTGDTGELFF.